The 11 T cell receptor beta chains reported below all come from one sample, sequenced in a study of cytomegalovirus exposure and HLA in healthy donors. This PCR relied on a set of 60 Vbeta primers and 13 Jbeta primers. Libraries were prepared by immunoSEQ multiplex PCR; TCRdb keeps only in-frame clonotypes and omits some of them. The profile shows some 180,000 clones, nearly 80% of them singletons. Sequenced: PBMCs. These receptors all stem from a female donor in good health and CMV-seronegative.

The chain carries TRBV5-1 and TRBJ2-1; the D is unclear. Trimming shortened V by 0 bases and J by 0 bases, and 13 bases separated the two germline ends. Germline V gene data show CDR1 as SGHRS and CDR2 as YFSETQ. The CDR3 runs to 17 residues. CDR3 DNA: TGCGCCAGCAGCTTGGGAAGTTCCCGGAGCTCCTACAATGAGCAGTTCTTC. This gives the protein CASSLGSSRSSYNEQFF.

The chain carries TRBV19 and TRBJ2-2; D is perhaps TRBD2 (6 bases). The V end was cut by 1 base, the J end by 5 bases, with 14 bases between. The germline gives CDR1 LNHDA, CDR2 SQIVND (reference sequence). CDR3 length: 16 amino acids. The CDR3 sequence: CASSIVAGRRTGELFF. For the CDR3, the DNA is TGTGCCAGTAGTATAGTTGCCGGGAGAAGGACCGGGGAGCTGTTTTTT. The full variable domain, rest sourced from reference TRBV19 and TRBJ2-2, is DGGITQSPKYLFRKEGQNVTLSCEQNLNHDAMYWYRQDPGQGLRLIYYSQIVNDFQKGDIAEGYSVSREKKESFPLTVTSAQKNPTAFYLCASSIVAGRRTGELFFGEGSRLTVL.

The V gene is TRBV4-2, the J gene TRBJ2-1, with 8 bases matching TRBD2. CDR1 and CDR2 from the germline V gene are LGHNA and YNFKEQ. With V trimmed by 2 bases and J by 0 bases, 9 bases remained unmatched. The CDR3 length is 18 residues. The CDR3 DNA reads as TGTGCCAGCAGCCAACGACTAGCGAGCTCAAGCTCCTACAATGAGCAGTTCTTC. It codes for CASSQRLASSSSYNEQFF.

The V call is TRBV4-2, the J call TRBJ2-1, with 12 positions matching TRBD2. The junction had 4 bases not matched to a gene; V was cut back by 4 bases and J by 6 bases. Germline V gene lookup returns CDR1 LGHNA and CDR2 YNFKEQ. The CDR3 length is 15 residues. The CDR3 DNA reads TGTGCCAGCAGCCCAAGACTAGCGGGGGTCAATGAGCAGTTCTTC. Translation: CASSPRLAGVNEQFF.

The chain has TRBV27 and TRBJ1-6; 7 bases agree with TRBD1. This CDR3 is 14 amino acids long. In germline, CDR1 is MNHEY, CDR2 SMNVEV (reference sequence). Losses at the gene ends were 6 bases for V and 6 bases for J; bases not matched to a gene: 5. The CDR3 sequence is CASRTGVGNSPLHF. CDR3 DNA sequence: TGTGCCAGCAGAACAGGGGTAGGTAATTCACCCCTCCACTTT.

This clone ranks as medium-sized. The CDR3 DNA is TGCGCCAGCAGCCAGGGAGTAGGGGATACGCAGTATTTT. It is translated as CASSQGVGDTQYF. This chain uses TRBV4-3 with TRBJ2-3, with D perhaps matching TRBD2 (5 bases). The V end lost 3 bases, the J end lost 6 bases, and 10 bases lay between the germline ends. Germline assignment: CDR1 LGHNA and CDR2 YSLEER. CDR3 length: 13 amino acids.

This chain connects TRBV19 to TRBJ1-1; D not resolved. The CDR3 runs to 15 residues. Trimming left V 5 bases short and J 1 base short, with 14 bases between. The germline V gene has CDR1 LNHDA and CDR2 SQIVND (reference sequence). DNA of the CDR3: TGTGCCAGTAGTCCAACGGGTCCTACGAACACTGAAGCTTTCTTT. It encodes CASSPTGPTNTEAFF.

The rearrangement links TRBV7-2 to TRBJ2-3, with 11 bases matching TRBD2. Germline V CDR1 and CDR2: SGHTA, FQGNSA. There are 17 residues in the CDR3. V was clipped by 3 bases and J by 0 bases; unmatched bases: 5. The chain's CDR3 is CASSLLAGGPSTDTQYF. CDR3 coding DNA: TGTGCCAGCAGCTTGTTAGCGGGAGGGCCTAGCACAGATACGCAGTATTTT.

V gene TRBV6-5 combines with J gene TRBJ2-7; 7 bases are a match to TRBD2. CDR3 size: 15 residues. The V gene end was trimmed by 7 bases and the J gene end by 0 bases; junction bases not matched to a gene: 9. Germline loops: CDR1 MNHEY, CDR2 SVGAGI. DNA of the CDR3: TGTGCCAGCAAACGACTAGCCTCGAGCTCCTACGAGCAGTACTTC. Its translation is CASKRLASSSYEQYF.

The chain couples TRBV6-1 to TRBJ2-3; D is undetermined. The germline gives CDR1 MNHNS, CDR2 SASEGT. V lost 0 bases to trimming and J lost 2 bases, with 9 bases between them. The length of the CDR3 is 15 residues. The CDR3 here is CASSEAAAPTDTQYF. Here the CDR3 DNA reads TGTGCCAGCAGTGAAGCGGCTGCTCCCACAGATACGCAGTATTTT.

This chain links TRBV2 with TRBJ1-2; a possible D gene is TRBD1 (5 bases). There are 13 residues in the CDR3. CDR1 and CDR2 from the germline V gene are SNHLY and FYNNEI. The V and J ends lost 3 bases and 5 bases respectively, with 10 bases between them. The CDR3 nucleotides read TGTGCCAGCAGTGACAGGGCGGGATATGGCTACACCTTC. Translation: CASSDRAGYGYTF.